This T cell receptor (beta chain) was documented in a study of T cell repertoires in cytomegalovirus infection (dated by TCRdb to between 2018 and 2020). About the investigation overall: Donor HLA type was relevant to the analysis, because carriage of CMV infection together with the matching HLA type was indicated by public TCR beta signatures. The full study reports these points: The ex vivo response was dominated by HLA-C-restricted CMV-specific TCR beta clonotypes, which also provided the single most frequent clonotype in two of eight donors. In both this cohort and an independent roughly 350-donor cohort, the cumulative frequency of public TCR beta family members distinguished carriers of CMV infection plus the relevant HLA type.

A word on this clonotype: This receptor's antigen is unknown. Base qualities are not recorded, but no much larger clone differs from it by a single base.

Sequencing used an Illumina HiSeq 1500. TCRdb handled the public reads itself, with Q25 trimming in fastp and clone calling in MiXCR, and kept productive beta chains. Each entry is one CDR3 protein sequence, shown with its most common DNA and genes. A total of roughly 150,000 distinct CDR3 sequences appear in this sample, 23% of them only once. The ten largest clones represent approximately 10% of the sample. The CDR3 runs 13 residues from the cysteine to the phenylalanine. CDR3 DNA only is kept here, 39 bases in frame from base 1. V lost 2 bases and J lost 13 bases; the stretch between them is 15 bases long. From a lookup of the germline V gene, CDR1 and CDR2 are MDHEN and SYDVKM.

The sample taken for sequencing was PBMCs. The chain uses TRBV28 and TRBJ1-5; TRBD1 is perhaps the D gene, given 5 matching bases. The TCR originated in a human donor in good health (CMV status not recorded). Some clones in this sample may be carry-over from other donors' samples. The nucleotides read TGTGCCAGCAGTTTAGGCGGGACTCTCTTTCAGCATTTT. This is translated as CASSLGGTLFQHF.